This T cell receptor beta chain is drawn from a study of blood T cell repertoires in COVID-19. Turning to the study itself: Samples came from the United States, Italy and Spain, spanning acute and convalescent COVID-19. T cells, B-cell-depleted T cells, or PBMCs provided the cDNA or gDNA that served as material.

Some clones are missing from TCRdb's copy, which holds only in-frame ones; the method was immunoSEQ multiplex PCR. Here the sample spans tens of thousands of clones, around 88% being singletons. This sequence originates from a human donor in a cohort sampled during active COVID-19. Sequenced: peripheral blood.

CDR3 region: CASSSPGRVHEQYF. CDR3 coding DNA: TGTGCCAGTAGCAGCCCAGGCAGGGTCCACGAGCAGTACTTC. The chain uses TRBV19 and TRBJ2-7; tentatively, D is TRBD1 (5 bases). The CDR3 is 14 amino acids. Trimming pared 6 bases from V and 5 bases from J, leaving 17 bases between. The germline gives CDR1 LNHDA, CDR2 SQIVND (reference sequence). The whole variable domain, filled in from reference TRBV19 and TRBJ2-7, reads DGGITQSPKYLFRKEGQNVTLSCEQNLNHDAMYWYRQDPGQGLRLIYYSQIVNDFQKGDIAEGYSVSREKKESFPLTVTSAQKNPTAFYLCASSSPGRVHEQYFGPGTRLTVT.